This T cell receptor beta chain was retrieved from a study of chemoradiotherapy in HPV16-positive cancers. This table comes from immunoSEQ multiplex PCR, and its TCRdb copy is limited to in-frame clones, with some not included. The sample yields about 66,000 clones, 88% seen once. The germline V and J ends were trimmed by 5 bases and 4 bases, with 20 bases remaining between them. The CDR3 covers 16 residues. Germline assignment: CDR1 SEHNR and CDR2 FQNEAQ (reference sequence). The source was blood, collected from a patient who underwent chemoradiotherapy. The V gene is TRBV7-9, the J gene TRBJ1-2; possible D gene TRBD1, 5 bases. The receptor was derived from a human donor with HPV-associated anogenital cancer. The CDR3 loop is CASSGAEGRDVYGYTF. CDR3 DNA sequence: TGTGCCAGCAGCGGGGCTGAAGGGCGGGACGTCTATGGCTACACCTTC.